A selection of T cell receptor beta chains follows, all from one sample in a study of blood T cell repertoires in COVID-19. TCRdb keeps only in-frame clones here, not all; method: immunoSEQ multiplex PCR. The sample yields tens of thousands of clones, 85% to 90% seen once. The sample consisted of peripheral blood. Every receptor here comes from a human donor in a cohort sampled during active COVID-19. The CDR3 runs from the conserved cysteine through the conserved F or W. D genes are given only for firm matches. Only part of the rows carry a size: once, few, many, or a class if the clone is expanded.

clone size: -; CDR3 length: 13; J gene: TRBJ2-7; D gene: -; V gene: TRBV7-9; CDR3 DNA: TGTGCCAGCAGCGCGAGCGGAACGTACGAGCAGTACTTC; CDR3 protein: CASSASGTYEQYF
clone size: -; CDR3 length: 18; J gene: TRBJ1-2; D gene: TRBD1; V gene: TRBV4-2; CDR3 DNA: TGTGCCAGCAGCCAACTAGTCCCACTTCAGGGGGCCGGCTATGGCTACACCTTC; CDR3 protein: CASSQLVPLQGAGYGYTF
clone size: -; CDR3 length: 14; J gene: TRBJ2-1; D gene: TRBD1; V gene: TRBV30; CDR3 DNA: TGTGCCTGGAGTGGTGACAGGGCGTTCAATGAGCAGTTCTTC; CDR3 protein: CAWSGDRAFNEQFF
clone size: -; CDR3 length: 14; J gene: TRBJ2-3; D gene: TRBD2; V gene: TRBV24-1; CDR3 DNA: TGTGCCACCAGTGAGTCGCTAGCGGGGGTTACGCAGTATTTT; CDR3 protein: CATSESLAGVTQYF
clone size: -; CDR3 length: 15; J gene: TRBJ2-6; D gene: TRBD1; V gene: TRBV29-1; CDR3 DNA: TGCAGCGTTCGAGGACAGGGGTCTGGGGCCAACGTCCTGACTTTC; CDR3 protein: CSVRGQGSGANVLTF
clone size: -; CDR3 length: 13; J gene: TRBJ2-7; D gene: -; V gene: TRBV7-9; CDR3 DNA: TGTGCCAGCAGCCAGGGAGGAAGTCGCGAGCAGTACTTC; CDR3 protein: CASSQGGSREQYF
clone size: -; CDR3 length: 13; J gene: TRBJ2-7; D gene: TRBD2; V gene: TRBV20-1; CDR3 DNA: TGCAGTGCTCGTGGACTAGCGGGAGTCGAGCAGTACTTC; CDR3 protein: CSARGLAGVEQYF
clone size: -; CDR3 length: 17; J gene: TRBJ2-4; D gene: -; V gene: TRBV30; CDR3 DNA: TGTGCCTGGAGTGTAGTCAAAACGGGTTTAGCCAAAAACATTCAGTACTTC; CDR3 protein: CAWSVVKTGLAKNIQYF
clone size: once; CDR3 length: 13; J gene: TRBJ2-2; D gene: -; V gene: TRBV7-2; CDR3 DNA: TGTGCCAGCAGCTCCCAGTACACCGGGGAGCTGTTTTTT; CDR3 protein: CASSSQYTGELFF
clone size: -; CDR3 length: 13; J gene: TRBJ1-1; D gene: TRBD1; V gene: TRBV5-4; CDR3 DNA: TGTGCCAGCAGTCTGGACAGGGGTGGTGAAGCTTTCTTT; CDR3 protein: CASSLDRGGEAFF
clone size: -; CDR3 length: 15; J gene: TRBJ1-1; D gene: -; V gene: TRBV5-6; CDR3 DNA: TGTGCCAGCAGCTTGGGGCAGGGGCCGAACACTGAAGCTTTCTTT; CDR3 protein: CASSLGQGPNTEAFF
clone size: -; CDR3 length: 15; J gene: TRBJ2-5; D gene: TRBD1; V gene: TRBV11-1; CDR3 DNA: TGTGCCAGCAGGTCCAACAGGGGGCCAGAGGAGACCCAGTACTTC; CDR3 protein: CASRSNRGPEETQYF
clone size: -; CDR3 length: 13; J gene: TRBJ2-7; D gene: -; V gene: TRBV11-2; CDR3 DNA: TGTGCCAGCAGCTCCGACAGGCACTACGAGCAGTACTTC; CDR3 protein: CASSSDRHYEQYF
clone size: -; CDR3 length: 13; J gene: TRBJ2-3; D gene: -; V gene: TRBV12-3/TRBV12-4; CDR3 DNA: TGTGCCAGCATGACGGGGGGCACAGATACGCAGTATTTT; CDR3 protein: CASMTGGTDTQYF
clone size: -; CDR3 length: 17; J gene: TRBJ2-1; D gene: TRBD2; V gene: TRBV11-2; CDR3 DNA: TGTGCCAGCAGCTTAGCCGGTACGAGCGGGAGTGAACGTGAGCAGTTCTTC; CDR3 protein: CASSLAGTSGSEREQFF
clone size: once; CDR3 length: 15; J gene: TRBJ1-2; D gene: -; V gene: TRBV3-1/TRBV3-2; CDR3 DNA: TGTGCCAGCAGCCAAGGGGTACAGGGTAACTATGGCTACACCTTC; CDR3 protein: CASSQGVQGNYGYTF
clone size: once; CDR3 length: 13; J gene: TRBJ1-1; D gene: -; V gene: TRBV30; CDR3 DNA: TGTGCCTGGAGCGGACAGCTGAACACTGAAGCTTTCTTT; CDR3 protein: CAWSGQLNTEAFF
clone size: once; CDR3 length: 14; J gene: TRBJ1-6; D gene: -; V gene: TRBV5-1; CDR3 DNA: TGCGCCAGCAGCTTGGAAACAGATAATTCACCCCTCCACTTT; CDR3 protein: CASSLETDNSPLHF
clone size: -; CDR3 length: 14; J gene: TRBJ1-2; D gene: -; V gene: TRBV7-9; CDR3 DNA: TGTGCCAGCAGCTTATTGGCAGGGAACTATGGCTACACCTTC; CDR3 protein: CASSLLAGNYGYTF
clone size: -; CDR3 length: 15; J gene: TRBJ2-7; D gene: -; V gene: TRBV10-1; CDR3 DNA: TGCGCCAGCAGCGTGGGGGGAGCGGCAGCCTACGAGCAGTACTTC; CDR3 protein: CASSVGGAAAYEQYF
clone size: -; CDR3 length: 15; J gene: TRBJ1-1; D gene: -; V gene: TRBV7-8; CDR3 DNA: TGTGCCAGCAGCTTACGGTCCAGGGAATACACTGAAGCTTTCTTT; CDR3 protein: CASSLRSREYTEAFF
clone size: -; CDR3 length: 12; J gene: TRBJ2-7; D gene: TRBD2; V gene: TRBV28; CDR3 DNA: TGTGCCAGCAGTAGCGGGACGTCCGAGCAGTACTTC; CDR3 protein: CASSSGTSEQYF
clone size: -; CDR3 length: 13; J gene: TRBJ1-6; D gene: -; V gene: TRBV19; CDR3 DNA: TGTGCCAGTAGTACCCTGAGCGGATCACCCCTCCACTTT; CDR3 protein: CASSTLSGSPLHF
clone size: -; CDR3 length: 14; J gene: TRBJ1-2; D gene: TRBD1; V gene: TRBV24-1; CDR3 DNA: TGTGCCACCTCAAAAGGGACAGCTGGGGCCAGCTACACCTTC; CDR3 protein: CATSKGTAGASYTF
clone size: -; CDR3 length: 14; J gene: TRBJ1-6; D gene: -; V gene: TRBV6-5; CDR3 DNA: TGTGCCAGCAGTCGGACAGTTTATAATTCACCCCTCCACTTT; CDR3 protein: CASSRTVYNSPLHF
clone size: -; CDR3 length: 16; J gene: TRBJ2-1; D gene: TRBD2; V gene: TRBV3-1/TRBV3-2; CDR3 DNA: TGTGCCAGCAGCCGGACGTGGGCGAGCGGGGGCAATGAGCAGTTCTTC; CDR3 protein: CASSRTWASGGNEQFF
clone size: -; CDR3 length: 16; J gene: TRBJ2-7; D gene: TRBD2; V gene: TRBV18; CDR3 DNA: TGTGCCAGCTCACAAAGGTCGGGGGGGACTTCTTACGAGCAGTACTTC; CDR3 protein: CASSQRSGGTSYEQYF
clone size: few; CDR3 length: 14; J gene: TRBJ2-5; D gene: -; V gene: TRBV5-1; CDR3 DNA: TGCGCCAGCAGCTCCCATGAAAGAGTTAGCGACCAGTACTTC; CDR3 protein: CASSSHERVSDQYF
clone size: -; CDR3 length: 15; J gene: TRBJ1-5; D gene: TRBD1; V gene: TRBV5-1; CDR3 DNA: TGCGCCAGCAGCTTGGGACAGGGGAGCAATCAGCCCCAGCATTTT; CDR3 protein: CASSLGQGSNQPQHF
clone size: -; CDR3 length: 13; J gene: TRBJ1-5; D gene: -; V gene: TRBV6-5; CDR3 DNA: TGTGCCAGCAGTTACAGCAATAATCAGCCCCAGCATTTT; CDR3 protein: CASSYSNNQPQHF
clone size: -; CDR3 length: 14; J gene: TRBJ2-7; D gene: TRBD1; V gene: TRBV15; CDR3 DNA: TGTGCCACCAGCAGAGATAGTTTTACAGGGGGGTTATTCTTC; CDR3 protein: CATSRDSFTGGLFF
clone size: few; CDR3 length: 14; J gene: TRBJ2-7; D gene: TRBD2; V gene: TRBV16; CDR3 DNA: TGTGCCAGCAGCCCACGGGAGGGGGCCTACGAGCAGTACTTC; CDR3 protein: CASSPREGAYEQYF
clone size: -; CDR3 length: 13; J gene: TRBJ1-2; D gene: -; V gene: TRBV11-2; CDR3 DNA: TGTGCCAGCGCTCCACCGGTGTACTATGGCTACACCTTC; CDR3 protein: CASAPPVYYGYTF
clone size: -; CDR3 length: 13; J gene: TRBJ1-1; D gene: TRBD1; V gene: TRBV3-1/TRBV3-2; CDR3 DNA: TGTGCCAGCACCGGACAGGGGTCCTTGGGGGCTTTCTTT; CDR3 protein: CASTGQGSLGAFF
clone size: -; CDR3 length: 13; J gene: TRBJ2-1; D gene: TRBD1; V gene: TRBV6-5; CDR3 DNA: TGTGCCAGCACTCCGGGACAGAACAATGAGCAGTTCTTC; CDR3 protein: CASTPGQNNEQFF
clone size: -; CDR3 length: 14; J gene: TRBJ1-5; D gene: -; V gene: TRBV28; CDR3 DNA: TGTGCCAGCATGAGAGGGGGAAGCAATCAGCCCCAGCATTTT; CDR3 protein: CASMRGGSNQPQHF
clone size: -; CDR3 length: 15; J gene: TRBJ2-1; D gene: -; V gene: TRBV11-2; CDR3 DNA: TGTGCCAGCAGCTTAGGGGTTAACAGAAACAATGAGCAGTTCTTC; CDR3 protein: CASSLGVNRNNEQFF
clone size: -; CDR3 length: 13; J gene: TRBJ1-1; D gene: -; V gene: TRBV27; CDR3 DNA: TGTGCCAGCAGTTTAAACAGGAACACTGAAGCTTTCTTT; CDR3 protein: CASSLNRNTEAFF
clone size: -; CDR3 length: 15; J gene: TRBJ1-5; D gene: -; V gene: TRBV6-5; CDR3 DNA: TGTGCCAGCAGGCCCGGGACAAATAGCAATCAGCCCCAGCATTTT; CDR3 protein: CASRPGTNSNQPQHF
clone size: -; CDR3 length: 14; J gene: TRBJ1-1; D gene: -; V gene: TRBV19; CDR3 DNA: TGTGCCAGTTCTCAGGGGATCATGAACACTGAAGCTTTCTTT; CDR3 protein: CASSQGIMNTEAFF
clone size: -; CDR3 length: 14; J gene: TRBJ1-4; D gene: TRBD1; V gene: TRBV6-6; CDR3 DNA: TGTGCCAGCGCCTGGCTAACAGGGGATGAAAAACTGTTTTTT; CDR3 protein: CASAWLTGDEKLFF
clone size: -; CDR3 length: 12; J gene: TRBJ2-7; D gene: TRBD2; V gene: TRBV2; CDR3 DNA: TGTGCCAGCAGGAGACTAGCGGCTGAGCAGTACTTC; CDR3 protein: CASRRLAAEQYF
clone size: -; CDR3 length: 14; J gene: TRBJ1-2; D gene: -; V gene: TRBV5-1; CDR3 DNA: TGCGCCAGCAGCTTGGACGGGTCTAACTATGGCTACACCTTC; CDR3 protein: CASSLDGSNYGYTF
clone size: -; CDR3 length: 15; J gene: TRBJ1-1; D gene: TRBD1; V gene: TRBV6-4; CDR3 DNA: TGTGCCAGCAGTTCAGACAGGGGGCTTAACACTGAAGCTTTCTTT; CDR3 protein: CASSSDRGLNTEAFF
clone size: -; CDR3 length: 14; J gene: TRBJ2-7; D gene: TRBD2; V gene: TRBV7-9; CDR3 DNA: TGTGCCAGCAGCTTAGGGGGGACTAGTAACGAGCAGTACTTC; CDR3 protein: CASSLGGTSNEQYF
clone size: -; CDR3 length: 14; J gene: TRBJ2-3; D gene: TRBD2; V gene: TRBV7-2; CDR3 DNA: TGTGCCAGCAGCACTAGCGGGGGGGCGAGGACGCAGTATTTT; CDR3 protein: CASSTSGGARTQYF
clone size: -; CDR3 length: 15; J gene: TRBJ2-7; D gene: TRBD1; V gene: TRBV11-2; CDR3 DNA: TGTGCCAGCAGCATCGGGCCGGGGACAGGCTACGAGCAGTACTTC; CDR3 protein: CASSIGPGTGYEQYF